This entry features one TCR beta chain sequence. Its antigen is still unknown. This CDR3 has 15 amino acids. With 5 bases clipped from V and 7 bases from J, the junction kept 12 bases outside the gene matches. Looked up from germline, CDR1 is SGHTA and CDR2 is FQGNSA. The source of the sample is a study of T cell responses to AZD1222 COVID-19 vaccine. Whole-study findings and limits: There were mostly white British donors and more females than males, and clonal diversity was possibly underestimated. Targeting of unmutated variant regions was reportedly seen in nearly half of spike-specific TCRs.

Second doses at about 4 or about 12 weeks were pooled. The data were produced by immunoSEQ multiplex PCR, yet TCRdb's version contains in-frame clones alone and is incomplete. The repertoire holds 120,000 or so clones, with around 83% as singletons. The chain has TRBV7-2 and TRBJ2-7; TRBD1 matches 9 bases. This clonotype was obtained from an adult who received the AZD1222 COVID-19 vaccine. The source was peripheral blood, collected 28 days after the second AZD1222 dose. The CDR3 loop is CASSPGTGRSGEQYF. CDR3 sequence (DNA): TGTGCCAGCAGCCCCGGGACAGGGAGGTCGGGTGAGCAGTACTTC.